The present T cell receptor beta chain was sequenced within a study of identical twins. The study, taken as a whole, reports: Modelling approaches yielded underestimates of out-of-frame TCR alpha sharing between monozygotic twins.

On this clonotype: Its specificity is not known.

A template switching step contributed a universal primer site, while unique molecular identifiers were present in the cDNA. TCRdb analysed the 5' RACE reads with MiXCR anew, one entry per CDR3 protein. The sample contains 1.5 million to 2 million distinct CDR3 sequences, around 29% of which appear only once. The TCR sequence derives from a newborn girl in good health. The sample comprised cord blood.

CDR3 in DNA: TGTGCCAGCAGCAAAGTACGGCAGGACTACAATGAGCAGTACTTC. This codes for CASSKVRQDYNEQYF. The V call is TRBV21-1, the J call TRBJ2-7. TRBV21-1 is a pseudogene segment. This CDR3 contains 15 residues.